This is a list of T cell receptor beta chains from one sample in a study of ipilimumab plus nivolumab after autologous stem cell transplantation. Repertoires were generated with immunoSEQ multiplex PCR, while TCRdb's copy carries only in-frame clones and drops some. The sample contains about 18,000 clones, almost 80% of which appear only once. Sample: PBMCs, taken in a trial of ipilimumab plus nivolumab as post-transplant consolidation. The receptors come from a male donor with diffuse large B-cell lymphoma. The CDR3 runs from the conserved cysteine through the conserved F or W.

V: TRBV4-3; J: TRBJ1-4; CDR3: CASSQDIYEKLFF
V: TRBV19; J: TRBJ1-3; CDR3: CASSDGASGNTIYF
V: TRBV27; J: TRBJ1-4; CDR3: CASSRQGDEKLFF
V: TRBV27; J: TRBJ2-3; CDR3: CASQVEGTDTQYF
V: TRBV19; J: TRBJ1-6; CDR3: CATNLGNDSPLHF
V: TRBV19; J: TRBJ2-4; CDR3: CASRQTGAGNIQYF
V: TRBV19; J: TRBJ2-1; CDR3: CASSQRTGGWQFF
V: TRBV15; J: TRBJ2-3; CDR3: CATSRDRLAGRTDTQYF
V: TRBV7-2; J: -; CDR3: CASSLDRATYEQYF
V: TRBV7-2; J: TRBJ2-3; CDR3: CASSFTYTAGGPETDTQYF
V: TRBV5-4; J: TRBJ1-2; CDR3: CASSPWGGVDNYGYTF
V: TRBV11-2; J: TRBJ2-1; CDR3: CASSLESTSYNEQFF
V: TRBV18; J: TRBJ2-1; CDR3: CASYRENEQFF
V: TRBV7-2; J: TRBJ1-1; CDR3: CASSLATGGKTEAFF
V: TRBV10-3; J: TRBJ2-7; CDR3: CAISGDGGYEQYF
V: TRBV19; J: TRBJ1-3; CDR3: CASSIGSAGNTIYF
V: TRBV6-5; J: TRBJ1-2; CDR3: CASTPGGTRYGYTF
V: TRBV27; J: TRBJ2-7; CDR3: CASSLGQAPYEQYF
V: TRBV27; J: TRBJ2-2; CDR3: CASSWSGPNTGELFF
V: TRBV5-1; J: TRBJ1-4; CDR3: CASSEGWDEKLFF
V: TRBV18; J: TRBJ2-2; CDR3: CASSPLDDSTGELFF
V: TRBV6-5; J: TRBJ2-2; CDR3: CASSPGGAGELFF
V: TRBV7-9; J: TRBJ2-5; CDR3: CASSLDASVGTQYF
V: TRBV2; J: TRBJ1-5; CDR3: CASSVGARQPQHF
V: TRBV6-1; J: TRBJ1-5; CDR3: CAISESGPQGEQPQHF